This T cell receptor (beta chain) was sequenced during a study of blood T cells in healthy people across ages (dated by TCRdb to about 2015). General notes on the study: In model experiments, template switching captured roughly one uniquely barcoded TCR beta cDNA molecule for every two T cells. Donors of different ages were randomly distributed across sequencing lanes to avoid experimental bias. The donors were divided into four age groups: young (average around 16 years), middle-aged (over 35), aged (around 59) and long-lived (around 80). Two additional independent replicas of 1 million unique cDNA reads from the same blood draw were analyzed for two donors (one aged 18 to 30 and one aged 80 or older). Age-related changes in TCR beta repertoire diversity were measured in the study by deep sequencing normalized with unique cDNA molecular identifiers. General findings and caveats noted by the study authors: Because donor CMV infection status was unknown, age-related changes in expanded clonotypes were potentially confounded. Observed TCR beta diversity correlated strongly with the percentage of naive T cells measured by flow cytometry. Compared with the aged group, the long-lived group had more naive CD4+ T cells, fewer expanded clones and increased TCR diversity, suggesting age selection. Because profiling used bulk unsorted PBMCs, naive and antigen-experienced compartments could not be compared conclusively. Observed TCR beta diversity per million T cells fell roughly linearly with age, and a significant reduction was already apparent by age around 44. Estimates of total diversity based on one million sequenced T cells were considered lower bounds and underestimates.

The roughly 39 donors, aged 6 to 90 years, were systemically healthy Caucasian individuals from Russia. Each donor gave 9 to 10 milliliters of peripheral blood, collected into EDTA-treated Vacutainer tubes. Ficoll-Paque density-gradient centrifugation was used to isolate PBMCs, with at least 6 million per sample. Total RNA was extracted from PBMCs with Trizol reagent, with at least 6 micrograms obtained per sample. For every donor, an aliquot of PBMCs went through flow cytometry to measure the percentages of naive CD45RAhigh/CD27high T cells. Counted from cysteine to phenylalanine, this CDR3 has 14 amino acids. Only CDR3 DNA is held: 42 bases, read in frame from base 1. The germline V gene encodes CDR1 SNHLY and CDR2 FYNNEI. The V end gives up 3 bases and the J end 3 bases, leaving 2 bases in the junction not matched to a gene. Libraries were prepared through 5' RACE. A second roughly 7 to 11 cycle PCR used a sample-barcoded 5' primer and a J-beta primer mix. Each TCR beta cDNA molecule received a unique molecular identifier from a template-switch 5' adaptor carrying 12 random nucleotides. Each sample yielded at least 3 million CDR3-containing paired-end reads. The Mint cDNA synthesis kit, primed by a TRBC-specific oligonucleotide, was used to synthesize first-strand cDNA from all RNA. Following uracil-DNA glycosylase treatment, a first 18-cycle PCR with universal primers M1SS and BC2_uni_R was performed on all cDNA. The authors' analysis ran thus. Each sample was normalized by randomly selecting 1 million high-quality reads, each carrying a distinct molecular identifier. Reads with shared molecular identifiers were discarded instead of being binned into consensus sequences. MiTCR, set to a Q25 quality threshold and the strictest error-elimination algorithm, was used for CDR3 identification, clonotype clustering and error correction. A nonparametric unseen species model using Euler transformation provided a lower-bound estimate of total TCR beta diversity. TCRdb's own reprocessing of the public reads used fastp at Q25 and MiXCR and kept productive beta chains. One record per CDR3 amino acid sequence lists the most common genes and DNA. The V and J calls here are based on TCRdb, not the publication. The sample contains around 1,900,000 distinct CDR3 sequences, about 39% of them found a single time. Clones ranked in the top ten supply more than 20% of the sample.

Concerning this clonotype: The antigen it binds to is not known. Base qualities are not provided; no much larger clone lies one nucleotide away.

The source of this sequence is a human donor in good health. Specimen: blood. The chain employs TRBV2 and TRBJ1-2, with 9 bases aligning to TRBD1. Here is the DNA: TGTGCCAGCAGTGACGGACAGGGGCACTATGGCTACACCTTC. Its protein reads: CASSDGQGHYGYTF.